This TCR beta chain was sequenced during a study of a mutant IDH1 vaccine in newly diagnosed glioma. Study-level background: Commencement of vaccination occurred 4-6 weeks following radiotherapy alone, or concurrently with temozolomide cycles.

Time point indicated: week 5, during vaccination. The investigators gave 300 ug of mutant IDH1 20-mer peptide in each vaccine dose, together with topical imiquimod. Assay used: immunoSEQ multiplex PCR; TCRdb lists only in-frame clones, some missing. The sample includes around 50,000 clones, 90% of them seen just once. Germline V CDR1 and CDR2: MGHRA, YSYEKL. Between the trimmed V and J ends, which lost 1 base and 4 bases, there was a span of 5 bases. The CDR3 has 13 amino acids. About this clone itself: What it binds is unknown.

The J gene is TRBJ1-3, the V gene TRBV4-1; D unresolved. This sequence was found in a woman in her forties with glioma. The material was PBMCs, obtained from a glioma patient whose treatment included an IDH1 peptide vaccine. This CDR3 reads CASSQGGGNTIYF. Written as DNA, the CDR3 is TGCGCCAGCAGCCAAGGAGGAGGAAACACCATATATTTT.